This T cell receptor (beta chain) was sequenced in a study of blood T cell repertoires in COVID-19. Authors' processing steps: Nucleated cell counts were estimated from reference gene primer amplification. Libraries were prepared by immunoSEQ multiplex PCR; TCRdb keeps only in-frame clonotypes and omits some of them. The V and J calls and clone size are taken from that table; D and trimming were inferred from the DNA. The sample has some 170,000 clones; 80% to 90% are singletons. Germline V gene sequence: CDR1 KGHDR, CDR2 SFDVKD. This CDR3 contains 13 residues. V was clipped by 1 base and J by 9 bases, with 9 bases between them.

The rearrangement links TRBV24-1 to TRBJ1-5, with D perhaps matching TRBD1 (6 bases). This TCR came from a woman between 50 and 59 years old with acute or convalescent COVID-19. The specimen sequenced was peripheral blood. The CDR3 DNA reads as TGTGCCACCAGTGATTTTGGGGGCCGGCCCCAGCATTTT. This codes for CATSDFGGRPQHF.